This TCR beta chain emerged from a study of blood T cells in healthy people across ages. The authors ran a second PCR of 7 to 11 cycles using a sample-barcoded 5' primer and a J-beta primer mix. TCRdb redid the calling of the 5' RACE reads with MiXCR, one entry per CDR3 protein. The sample has 1.5 million to 2 million distinct CDR3 sequences; approximately 32% are singletons. This clonotype has a count of ten or more. The sample was blood. This receptor was obtained from a woman under 40 in good health.

This chain's CDR3 is CASSPWTSGQETQYF. The CDR3 DNA follows: TGTGCCAGCAGTCCATGGACTAGCGGTCAAGAGACCCAGTACTTC. The chain combines TRBV27 with TRBJ2-5; 10 bases line up with TRBD2. Unmatched junction bases numbered 5, after V lost 5 bases and J lost 2 bases. Germline V gene data show CDR1 as MNHEY and CDR2 as SMNVEV (reference sequence). This CDR3 contains 15 residues.